These T cell receptor beta chains were read from a single sample in a study of metastatic and nonmetastatic thyroid tumors. MiXCR was used by TCRdb to re-call the PCR reads. The table has some 38,000 clones, about 14% seen once. The specimen was blood. The receptor set was obtained from a female donor with papillary thyroid cancer or a benign thyroid nodule (not recorded which). Some clones in this sample may be carry-over from other donors' samples. Each CDR3 is given with its conserved first and last residue. A D gene is named only where the DNA matches it firmly. Clone sizes are shown as once, few or many counts, or a class when the clone is expanded.

v_call: TRBV3-1
j_call: TRBJ2-7
d_call: TRBD1
clone_size: many
cdr3_nt: TGTGCCAGCAGCCCTGGGACAGCTTACGAGCAGTACTTC
cdr3_aa: CASSPGTAYEQYF

v_call: TRBV27
j_call: TRBJ2-7
d_call: TRBD1
clone_size: medium-sized
cdr3_nt: TGTGCCAGCATGGGACAGGCCTACGAGCAGTACTTC
cdr3_aa: CASMGQAYEQYF

v_call: TRBV27
j_call: TRBJ2-5
d_call: TRBD1
clone_size: many
cdr3_nt: TGTGCCAGCAGTTTAGACAGGGGGCTTAGGGAGACCCAGTACTTC
cdr3_aa: CASSLDRGLRETQYF

v_call: TRBV7-9
j_call: TRBJ2-1
d_call: -
clone_size: many
cdr3_nt: TGTGCCAGCAGCACCCAGGGGAATGAGCAGTTCTTC
cdr3_aa: CASSTQGNEQFF

v_call: TRBV7-8
j_call: TRBJ1-2
d_call: -
clone_size: once
cdr3_nt: TGTGCCAGTAGCTTAGAGTACAGCCTGGATGGCTACACCTTC
cdr3_aa: CASSLEYSLDGYTF

v_call: TRBV6-1
j_call: TRBJ2-7
d_call: TRBD2
clone_size: many
cdr3_nt: TGTGCCAGCAGTGAAGAGGGACTAGCGGCCTACGAGCAGTACTTC
cdr3_aa: CASSEEGLAAYEQYF

v_call: TRBV30
j_call: TRBJ2-5
d_call: -
clone_size: many
cdr3_nt: TGTGCCTGGAGTGGAAAAGCGTTTAGCACCCAAGAGACCCAGTACTTC
cdr3_aa: CAWSGKAFSTQETQYF

v_call: TRBV19
j_call: TRBJ1-1
d_call: -
clone_size: many
cdr3_nt: TGTGCCAGTAGTATAGGGCGCGACAATTTCGGCGAGAACACTGAAGCTTTCTTT
cdr3_aa: CASSIGRDNFGENTEAFF

v_call: TRBV7-9
j_call: TRBJ2-3
d_call: -
clone_size: many
cdr3_nt: TGTGCCAGCAGCTTCCCGATAACTGGAGATACGCAGTATTTT
cdr3_aa: CASSFPITGDTQYF

v_call: TRBV7-8
j_call: TRBJ2-7
d_call: -
clone_size: many
cdr3_nt: TGTGCCAGCAGCTTAGCGACCGTCTTCTCCTACGAGCAGTACTTC
cdr3_aa: CASSLATVFSYEQYF

v_call: TRBV12-3/TRBV12-4
j_call: TRBJ1-3
d_call: -
clone_size: many
cdr3_nt: TGTGCCAGCGGGGGGAGGGAGGAGGGAAACACCATATATTTT
cdr3_aa: CASGGREEGNTIYF

v_call: TRBV20-1
j_call: TRBJ1-1
d_call: -
clone_size: many
cdr3_nt: TGCAGTGCTAGAGCTGGGGACCGGACAGCCATGAACACTGAAGCTTTCTTT
cdr3_aa: CSARAGDRTAMNTEAFF

v_call: TRBV9
j_call: TRBJ2-2
d_call: TRBD1
clone_size: many
cdr3_nt: TGTGCCAGCAGCATCCGACAGGGGGCGGCCGGGGAGCTGTTTTTT
cdr3_aa: CASSIRQGAAGELFF

v_call: TRBV7-3
j_call: TRBJ2-2
d_call: -
clone_size: many
cdr3_nt: TGTGCCAGCAGCTTACAATCAGGGTTCGGGGAGCTGTTTTTT
cdr3_aa: CASSLQSGFGELFF

v_call: TRBV20-1
j_call: TRBJ1-1
d_call: -
clone_size: many
cdr3_nt: TGCAGTGCTAGGAAAGGGAGTGTCACTGAAGCTTTCTTT
cdr3_aa: CSARKGSVTEAFF

v_call: TRBV11-2
j_call: TRBJ2-3
d_call: -
clone_size: many
cdr3_nt: TGTGCCAGCAGCCCACCCCGCGGGTGGAGGCTAAGCACAGATACGCAGTATTTT
cdr3_aa: CASSPPRGWRLSTDTQYF

v_call: TRBV20-1
j_call: TRBJ2-7
d_call: -
clone_size: many
cdr3_nt: TGCAGTGCTTCCTCGGGCGGGATCTACGAGCAGTACTTC
cdr3_aa: CSASSGGIYEQYF

v_call: TRBV27
j_call: TRBJ2-3
d_call: TRBD2
clone_size: many
cdr3_nt: TGTGCCAGCAACCTAGCGGGAGGGCCCGCTACGCAGTATTTT
cdr3_aa: CASNLAGGPATQYF

v_call: TRBV20-1
j_call: TRBJ1-5
d_call: -
clone_size: many
cdr3_nt: TGCAGTGCTAGTCTCCGCGATCAGCCCCAGCATTTT
cdr3_aa: CSASLRDQPQHF

v_call: TRBV7-9
j_call: TRBJ2-2
d_call: -
clone_size: many
cdr3_nt: TGTGCCAGCAGGTGGGAGGGGGAGCTGTTTTTT
cdr3_aa: CASRWEGELFF

v_call: TRBV9
j_call: TRBJ2-2
d_call: TRBD2
clone_size: many
cdr3_nt: TGTGCCAGCAGCGTACAAGCCGGGACTAGTCCCGGGGAGCTGTTTTTT
cdr3_aa: CASSVQAGTSPGELFF

v_call: TRBV24-1
j_call: TRBJ2-3
d_call: TRBD2
clone_size: many
cdr3_nt: TGTGCCACCAGTGATTTGATGACTAGCGGGGGCACAGATACGCAGTATTTT
cdr3_aa: CATSDLMTSGGTDTQYF

v_call: TRBV7-3
j_call: TRBJ2-3
d_call: -
clone_size: many
cdr3_nt: TGTGCCAGCAGCTTAGGGACAAGAACAGATACGCAGTATTTT
cdr3_aa: CASSLGTRTDTQYF

v_call: TRBV20-1
j_call: TRBJ1-1
d_call: -
clone_size: many
cdr3_nt: TGCAGTGCTAAGAGGGAGAGGAACACTGAAGCTTTCTTT
cdr3_aa: CSAKRERNTEAFF

v_call: TRBV7-9
j_call: TRBJ2-7
d_call: TRBD2
clone_size: many
cdr3_nt: TGTGCCAGCAGCTTTAGCGGGACCTACGAGCAGTACTTC
cdr3_aa: CASSFSGTYEQYF

v_call: TRBV27
j_call: TRBJ2-7
d_call: -
clone_size: medium-sized
cdr3_nt: TGTGCCAGCAGTTGGCGCGGCGCCTCCTACGAGCAGTACTTC
cdr3_aa: CASSWRGASYEQYF

v_call: TRBV27
j_call: TRBJ2-1
d_call: -
clone_size: medium-sized
cdr3_nt: TGTGCCAGCAGTTTATCGGGGGTTTCCTACAATGAGCAGTTCTTC
cdr3_aa: CASSLSGVSYNEQFF

v_call: TRBV4-2
j_call: TRBJ1-1
d_call: -
clone_size: many
cdr3_nt: TGTGCCAGCAGCCAGGGAACCCGACGGCGAGATGAAGCTTTCTTT
cdr3_aa: CASSQGTRRRDEAFF

v_call: TRBV5-1
j_call: TRBJ2-7
d_call: TRBD2
clone_size: many
cdr3_nt: TGCGCCAGCAGCTTGGCACTAGCGGGAGCCTACGAGCAGTACTTC
cdr3_aa: CASSLALAGAYEQYF